What follows are 12 T cell receptor beta chains derived from one specimen sequenced in a study of cytotoxic CD8 clonotypes in ibrutinib-treated CLL. Produced via immunoSEQ multiplex PCR; TCRdb's table is partial and in-frame only. The sample yields about 160,000 clones, roughly 88% seen once. Sample: PBMCs, taken at disease progression, from a patient treated with ibrutinib. These receptors came from a human donor with chronic lymphocytic leukemia.

The V call is TRBV23-1, the J call TRBJ1-5, with 9 bases lining up with TRBD1. Being an ORF, TRBV23-1 has a function that is uncertain. V gave up 1 base and J gave up 4 bases; unmatched junction bases: 5. This CDR3 is built from 16 residues. CDR3: CASSQYTGGINQPQHF. CDR3 nucleotides: TGCGCCAGCAGTCAATATACAGGGGGCATAAATCAGCCCCAGCATTTT.

The chain recombines TRBV19 with TRBJ2-5, with D possibly being TRBD2 (6 bases). Germline V gives CDR1 LNHDA, CDR2 SQIVND (reference sequence). V lost 6 bases and J 4 bases, leaving 21 bases between the germline ends. The CDR3 runs to 16 residues. CDR3 residues: CASSRRGAVEGETQYF. CDR3 bases: TGTGCCAGTAGCCGGCGGGGAGCGGTGGAGGGAGAGACCCAGTACTTC.

The chain recombines TRBV5-1 with TRBJ2-7; D gene unclear. The CDR3 runs to 16 residues. Per the germline V gene, CDR1 is SGHRS and CDR2 is YFSETQ. V was clipped by 4 bases and J by 4 bases, with 21 bases between them. The CDR3 nucleotides read TGCGCCAGCAGCCCCAACCCGACAAGGCAATATTACGAGCAGTACTTC. As protein: CASSPNPTRQYYEQYF.

This rearrangement joins TRBV10-1 to TRBJ2-7, with 7 bases matching TRBD1. CDR3 length: 12 residues. J lost 7 bases, V lost 5 bases, and 5 bases had no gene match. Looked up from germline, CDR1 is WNHNN and CDR2 is SYGVQD (reference sequence). This CDR3 reads CASSPQGWEQYF. CDR3 nucleotides: TGCGCCAGCAGTCCACAGGGGTGGGAGCAGTACTTC.

This chain connects TRBV7-9 to TRBJ1-5; D gene ambiguous. Per the germline V gene, CDR1 is SEHNR and CDR2 is FQNEAQ (reference sequence). CDR3 length: 12 amino acids. V dropped 4 bases and J dropped 9 bases, with 10 bases sitting between them. DNA of the CDR3: TGTGCCAGCAGCTCGGTGGAGGGGCCCCAGCATTTT. Translating gives CASSSVEGPQHF.

This clone was seen just once. The chain joins TRBV27 to TRBJ1-1, with D hard to call. In germline, CDR1 is MNHEY, CDR2 SMNVEV (reference sequence). Trimming cost V 3 bases and J 9 bases, with 11 bases left between them. The CDR3 loop spans 12 amino acids. Here the CDR3 reads CASSFLGGQAFF. The CDR3, as DNA: TGTGCCAGCAGTTTTTTGGGAGGCCAAGCTTTCTTT.

This chain links TRBV2 with TRBJ2-5; 9 bases match TRBD1. Looked up from germline, CDR1 is SNHLY and CDR2 is FYNNEI. J gave up 5 bases and V 6 bases, and 7 bases lay outside the gene matches. CDR3 length: 14 amino acids. In DNA form, the CDR3 reads TGTGCCAGCAGAAGGGACAGGGCTCAGGAGACCCAGTACTTC. Protein sequence: CASRRDRAQETQYF.

The CDR3 DNA sequence: TGTGCCACCAGCAGAGATTTGACAGGTATGAACACTGAAGCTTTCTTT. Translated: CATSRDLTGMNTEAFF. The chain links TRBV15 to TRBJ1-1; tentative D call: TRBD1 (6 bases). The V and J ends lost 0 bases and 0 bases respectively, with 11 bases between them. This CDR3 contains 16 residues. Germline V gene data show CDR1 as LNHNV and CDR2 as YYDKDF (reference sequence).

The genes are TRBV19 and TRBJ1-2, with TRBD1 identical over 11 bases. Germline V CDR1 and CDR2: LNHDA, SQIVND (reference sequence). The junction had 9 bases not matched to a gene; V was cut back by 10 bases and J by 8 bases. The CDR3 runs 13 residues. CDR3 in amino acids: CATRDRGAEGYTF. The CDR3 nucleotides are TGTGCCACGCGGGACAGGGGGGCAGAGGGCTACACCTTC. Variable domain in full (rest from reference TRBV19 and TRBJ1-2): DGGITQSPKYLFRKEGQNVTLSCEQNLNHDAMYWYRQDPGQGLRLIYYSQIVNDFQKGDIAEGYSVSREKKESFPLTVTSAQKNPTAFYLCATRDRGAEGYTFGSGTRLTVV.

The chain combines TRBV29-1 with TRBJ2-7; D perhaps matches TRBD2 (5 bases). CDR3 length: 12 amino acids. Germline V CDR1 and CDR2: SQVTM, ANQGSEA. Trimming removed 4 bases at V and 1 base at J, with 8 bases between. Here the CDR3 DNA reads TGCAGCGTTGTCGGCGGGTCCTACGAGCAGTACTTC. Amino acid sequence: CSVVGGSYEQYF.

V usage is TRBV7-8 and J usage is TRBJ1-1; no definite D call. V lost 3 bases, J lost 4 bases, and 12 bases lay in between. CDR3 size: 14 residues. CDR1 and CDR2 from the germline V gene are SGHVS and FQNEAQ. CDR3 protein: CASSFSQPSTEAFF. CDR3 nucleotide sequence: TGTGCCAGCAGCTTCAGCCAACCAAGCACTGAAGCTTTCTTT. Supplemented by reference TRBV7-8 and TRBJ1-1, the full variable domain reads GAGVSQSPRYKVAKRGQDVALRCDPISGHVSLFWYQQALGQGPEFLTYFQNEAQLDKSGLPSDRFFAERPEGSVSTLKIQRTQQEDSAVYLCASSFSQPSTEAFFGQGTRLTVV.

The gene calls are TRBV7-2 and TRBJ2-1; the D gene is possibly TRBD2 (6 bases). With 9 bases removed from V and 0 bases from J, the gap between germline ends came to 15 bases. The CDR3 contains 15 residues. Germline V gives CDR1 SGHTA, CDR2 FQGNSA. The CDR3 spells CASLAATGSYNEQFF. The DNA for the CDR3 is TGTGCCAGTTTAGCGGCAACGGGCTCCTACAATGAGCAGTTCTTC.